The clone carrying this T cell receptor (beta chain) was counted many times. Its antigen is not known. In germline, CDR1 is SEHNR, CDR2 FQNEAQ (reference sequence). There are 15 residues in the CDR3. V was cut by 5 bases and J by 2 bases, with 13 bases left in between. This sample stems from a study of T cell repertoires in cytomegalovirus infection. Across the whole study: TCR beta signatures that were public indicated CMV infection and matching HLA type.

MiXCR was run by TCRdb on the reads, yielding one entry per CDR3 protein. The table has nearly 650,000 distinct CDR3 sequences, 20% to 25% seen once. Study results and limitations: Summed public TCR beta family frequency identified CMV carriers bearing the relevant HLA. Dominant in the ex vivo response were TCR beta clonotypes restricted by HLA-C and specific for CMV.

Sequencing was done on a sample of CD8+ T cells from PBMCs. This TCR derives from a human donor in good health (CMV status not recorded). Some clones in this sample may be carry-over from other donors' samples. The chain links TRBV7-9 to TRBJ1-5, with D maybe TRBD1 (6 bases). The CDR3 sequence: CASSGGQEGNQPQHF. The CDR3 DNA sequence: TGTGCCAGCAGCGGGGGGCAGGAGGGCAATCAGCCCCAGCATTTT.